Each of the 30 T cell receptor beta chains below was sequenced from the same sample in a study of T cell responses to AZD1222 COVID-19 vaccine. Data came from immunoSEQ multiplex PCR; TCRdb stores just in-frame clones and leaves some out. The data show roughly 250,000 clones, 90% to 95% seen once. This sample comprised peripheral blood, obtained on day 0 of AZD1222 vaccination. The receptor source for this set is an adult in good health.

On this clone: The sample contains more than one DNA sequence encoding this CDR3. The chain couples TRBV3-1 (or the pseudogene TRBV3-2) to TRBJ1-1; D is undetermined. The CDR3 runs to 13 residues. Trimming pared 4 bases from V and 1 base from J, leaving 7 bases between. CDR1 and CDR2 from the germline V gene are LGHDT and YNNKEL (reference sequence). The CDR3: CASSRQANTEAFF. DNA for the CDR3: TGTGCCAGCAGCCGACAAGCGAACACTGAAGCTTTCTTT.

The chain is built from TRBV3-1 (or the pseudogene TRBV3-2) and TRBJ2-5; D unresolved. The CDR3 consists of 16 residues. CDR1 is LGHDT, CDR2 YNNKEL, per germline (reference sequence). V was cut by 2 bases and J by 0 bases, with 13 bases left in between. DNA of the CDR3: TGTGCCAGCAGCCAACCTTTTCCGGCGTACCAAGAGACCCAGTACTTC. Its protein product is CASSQPFPAYQETQYF.

This sequence joins TRBV9 and TRBJ2-2; D might be TRBD1 (6 bases). The CDR3 consists of 14 residues. The V end was cut by 4 bases, the J end by 3 bases, with 10 bases between. Germline V gene data show CDR1 as SGDLS and CDR2 as YYNGEE. CDR3 nucleotide sequence: TGTGCCAGCAGCACGACAGGACACACCGGGGAGCTGTTTTTT. It codes for CASSTTGHTGELFF.

V usage is TRBV19 and J usage is TRBJ2-2; D is perhaps TRBD1 (6 bases). CDR1 and CDR2 (germline): LNHDA, SQIVND (reference sequence). V lost 3 bases and J lost 0, with 11 bases in between. The CDR3 runs to 16 residues. The CDR3, as DNA: TGTGCCAGTAGTATCAATAGACAGGCGAACACCGGGGAGCTGTTTTTT. Translating it yields CASSINRQANTGELFF.

This chain connects TRBV7-2 to TRBJ1-1; D not resolved. Between the trimmed V and J ends, which lost 7 bases and 2 bases, there was a span of 14 bases. Germline assignment: CDR1 SGHTA and CDR2 FQGNSA. The CDR3 is 14 amino acids. The CDR3 region is CASNTGSSNTEAFF. The CDR3 DNA sequence: TGTGCCAGCAACACGGGCAGTTCAAACACTGAAGCTTTCTTT.

V gene TRBV27 combines with J gene TRBJ2-2, with D possibly matching TRBD2 (6 bases). The V end was cut by 10 bases, the J end by 8 bases, with 32 bases between. The germline V gene has CDR1 MNHEY and CDR2 SMNVEV (reference sequence). The CDR3 is made up of 18 amino acids. CDR3 bases: TGTGCCACCTCCTGGGGACCTTGGACGGGAGTCAGATCGGGGGAGCTGTTTTTT. It yields the protein CATSWGPWTGVRSGELFF.

The V call is TRBV28, the J call TRBJ1-5, with D maybe TRBD1 (5 bases). V was pared by 3 bases and J by 5 bases, with 17 bases between. Per germline, CDR1 MDHEN and CDR2 SYDVKM. The CDR3 consists of 16 residues. CDR3 protein: CASSLGNGRVYQPQHF. CDR3 DNA: TGTGCCAGCAGTTTGGGTAATGGCAGGGTGTATCAGCCCCAGCATTTT.

The chain recombines TRBV28 with TRBJ1-6; D is possibly TRBD1 (6 bases). The V end was cut by 10 bases, the J end by 7 bases, with 20 bases between. In germline, CDR1 is MDHEN, CDR2 SYDVKM. The CDR3 contains 15 residues. In DNA form, the CDR3 reads TGTGCCACGGCGGGAACAGGGAGGGGAAATTCACCCCTCCACTTT. This encodes CATAGTGRGNSPLHF. The full variable domain, in which reference TRBV28 and TRBJ1-6 provide the parts outside the CDR3, is DVKVTQSSRYLVKRTGEKVFLECVQDMDHENMFWYRQDPGLGLRLIYFSYDVKMKEKGDIPEGYSVSREKKERFSLILESASTNQTSMYLCATAGTGRGNSPLHFGNGTRLTVT.

This clone occurred once. This rearrangement joins TRBV6-2 or TRBV6-3 to TRBJ2-1; D remains ambiguous. This CDR3 has 11 residues. Germline V gives CDR1 MNHEY, CDR2 SVGEGT. Deletions cut 5 bases from V and 6 bases from J, with 5 bases between. In nucleotides, the CDR3 is TGTGCCAGCAGTCAGATCAATGAGCAGTTCTTC. Its translation is CASSQINEQFF.

The V and J genes are TRBV10-3 and TRBJ1-1, with D possibly TRBD1 on 5 matching bases. CDR1 is ENHRY, CDR2 SYGVKD, per germline. The V and J ends lost 2 bases and 10 bases respectively, with 8 bases between them. CDR3 size: 11 residues. The CDR3 DNA sequence: TGTGCCATCAGTGAGGGCCAGGGAGCTTTCTTT. Protein: CAISEGQGAFF.

V gene TRBV7-2 combines with J gene TRBJ2-7; D is possibly TRBD2 (6 bases). CDR1 and CDR2 from the germline V gene are SGHTA and FQGNSA. The CDR3 runs 15 residues. V lost 4 bases and J lost 2, with 15 bases in between. The CDR3 sequence is CASSSTMGLAYEQYF. CDR3 coding DNA: TGTGCCAGCAGCTCTACTATGGGACTTGCCTACGAGCAGTACTTC.

This chain joins TRBV27 and TRBJ1-5; no firm D call. Germline-derived CDR1 and CDR2 are MNHEY and SMNVEV (reference sequence). The CDR3 is made up of 15 amino acids. Trimming stripped 4 bases from V and 0 bases from J, with 10 bases between. CDR3 DNA: TGTGCCAGCAGTTCCCTGGGTCTTAGCAATCAGCCCCAGCATTTT. It codes for CASSSLGLSNQPQHF.

The chain combines TRBV4-2 with TRBJ1-5; TRBD1 agrees at 8 bases. CDR1 LGHNA and CDR2 YNFKEQ come from the germline V gene. This CDR3 has 15 amino acids. The J segment lost 7 bases and the V segment lost 0 bases, leaving 5 bases of the junction unmatched. CDR3 nucleotides: TGTGCCAGCAGCCAAGAACAGGGGGTAGGCCAGCCCCAGCATTTT. Translated, it gives CASSQEQGVGQPQHF.

The chain couples TRBV20-1 to TRBJ2-1; tentative D call: TRBD1 (6 bases). Trimming took 1 base from V and 15 from J, leaving 13 bases between them. CDR1 is DFQATT and CDR2 is SNEGSKA in the germline V gene (reference sequence). This CDR3 comprises 11 residues. The CDR3 coding sequence is TGCAGTGCTAGAGTTGGGACATCGTTGTTCTTC. Translating it yields CSARVGTSLFF.

CDR3 in DNA: TGTGCCAGCAGCCCGATGGTGGGGGGCGGCGGCAATCAGCCCCAGCATTTT. Encoded protein: CASSPMVGGGGNQPQHF. The chain carries TRBV7-2 and TRBJ1-5; TRBD1 is a possible D gene (6 bases). The CDR3 loop spans 17 amino acids. The germline V and J ends were trimmed by 5 bases and 2 bases, with 19 bases remaining between them. Germline V gene lookup returns CDR1 SGHTA and CDR2 FQGNSA.

This chain joins TRBV11-2 and TRBJ2-7; no clear D. The CDR3 loop spans 11 amino acids. Germline lookup yields CDR1 SGHAT and CDR2 FQNNGV. Trimming took 5 bases from V and 2 from J, leaving 4 bases between them. The chain's CDR3 is CASSVTYEQYF. DNA of the CDR3: TGTGCCAGCAGCGTAACCTACGAGCAGTACTTC.

This chain joins TRBV7-9 and TRBJ1-2, with 7 bases that match TRBD1. Germline trimming cut 5 bases from V and 2 bases from J; bases unmatched to any gene: 8. CDR1 is SEHNR, CDR2 FQNEAQ, per germline (reference sequence). This CDR3 region has 15 residues. The CDR3 bases are TGTGCCAGCAGCCCCCTAGGGGGCGGAAACTATGGCTACACCTTC. This codes for CASSPLGGGNYGYTF.

The V and J genes are TRBV5-4 and TRBJ1-2; TRBD1 aligns across 9 bases. The length of the CDR3 is 15 residues. The V gene end was trimmed by 4 bases and the J gene end by 4 bases; junction bases not matched to a gene: 8. CDR1 SGHNT and CDR2 YYREEE come from the germline V gene (reference sequence). Written as DNA, the CDR3 is TGTGCCAGCAGCAAAACACAGGGGGCGGCCTATGGCTACACCTTC. This codes for CASSKTQGAAYGYTF.

The rearrangement links TRBV5-4 to TRBJ2-7; maybe TRBD1 (5 bases). V was cut by 0 bases and J by 0 bases, with 10 bases left in between. Looked up from germline, CDR1 is SGHNT and CDR2 is YYREEE (reference sequence). This CDR3 spans 15 amino acids. For the CDR3, the DNA is TGTGCCAGCAGCTTGGCAGGGCGTCTCTCCTACGAGCAGTACTTC. Its protein product is CASSLAGRLSYEQYF.

The genes are TRBV2 and TRBJ1-2, with 10 bases matching TRBD1. Losses at the gene ends were 5 bases for V and 8 bases for J; bases not matched to a gene: 11. The CDR3 is made up of 15 amino acids. CDR1 SNHLY and CDR2 FYNNEI come from the germline V gene. The CDR3 protein is CASSFSGTGERGYTF. For the CDR3, the DNA is TGTGCCAGCAGTTTCTCCGGGACAGGGGAGAGGGGCTACACCTTC.

This clone was seen only once. The gene calls are TRBV5-1 and TRBJ2-7, with D possibly matching TRBD2 (6 bases). The CDR3 is made up of 14 amino acids. Deletions cut 0 bases from V and 5 bases from J, with 12 bases between. Germline CDR1 SGHRS, CDR2 YFSETQ. The CDR3 DNA reads TGCGCCAGCAGCTTGGGGACGGGGGTCGACGAGCAGTACTTC. This sequence encodes CASSLGTGVDEQYF.

V usage is TRBV5-1 and J usage is TRBJ2-5; D is perhaps TRBD1 (6 bases). Per germline, CDR1 SGHRS and CDR2 YFSETQ. Trimming shortened V by 0 bases and J by 2 bases, and 14 bases separated the two germline ends. The CDR3 covers 16 residues. The CDR3 is CASSLGSVRGQETQYF. The DNA for the CDR3 is TGCGCCAGCAGCTTGGGGTCCGTTAGGGGGCAAGAGACCCAGTACTTC. The full variable domain, with the rest looked up from reference TRBV5-1 and TRBJ2-5, is KAGVTQTPRYLIKTRGQQVTLSCSPISGHRSVSWYQQTPGQGLQFLFEYFSETQRNKGNFPGRFSGRQFSNSRSEMNVSTLELGDSALYLCASSLGSVRGQETQYFGPGTRLLVL.

The chain has TRBV21-1 and TRBJ1-5. TRBV21-1 is an annotated pseudogene. This CDR3 has 16 residues. CDR3 DNA sequence: TGTGCCAGCAGCAAAGAGTTCAGGGGAGGTCATCAGCCCCAGCATTTT. Protein: CASSKEFRGGHQPQHF.

The rearrangement uses TRBV28 and TRBJ2-7; D is unclear. Germline CDR1 MDHEN, CDR2 SYDVKM. The CDR3 has 13 residues. V was cut by 2 bases and J by 4 bases, with 9 bases left in between. The CDR3 nucleotides read TGTGCCAGCAGTTTACGGCAGGTATACGAGCAGTACTTC. It translates to CASSLRQVYEQYF.

This chain links TRBV25-1 with TRBJ1-2, with TRBD1 matching over 10 bases. V shed 4 bases, J shed 6 bases, and the junction held 2 bases outside the gene matches. The germline V gene encodes CDR1 MGHDK and CDR2 SYGVNS. The CDR3 has 13 residues. DNA of the CDR3: TGTGCCAGCAGTGTAGGGACAGGGGATGGCTACACCTTC. Protein: CASSVGTGDGYTF.

This clone has only a few counts. Other DNA sequences of this sample code for an identical CDR3. The chain is built from TRBV19 and TRBJ1-2, with D possibly TRBD1 on 5 matching bases. This CDR3 spans 13 amino acids. The germline CDR1 and CDR2 sequences are LNHDA and SQIVND (reference sequence). Trimming shortened V by 3 bases and J by 2 bases, and 7 bases separated the two germline ends. The CDR3 region is CASSIGGNYGYTF. The CDR3 DNA reads as TGTGCCAGTAGTATCGGGGGAAACTATGGCTACACCTTC.

The chain carries TRBV5-4 and TRBJ2-5, with D tentatively TRBD2 (6 bases). The CDR3 length is 14 residues. Germline CDR1 SGHNT, CDR2 YYREEE (reference sequence). V lost 3 bases, J lost 1 base, and 10 bases lay in between. CDR3 in DNA: TGTGCCAGCAGCTGGCAGGGAGGCCAAGAGACCCAGTACTTC. Amino acids: CASSWQGGQETQYF.

V usage is TRBV28 and J usage is TRBJ1-2, with 7 bases aligning to TRBD1. V lost 3 bases and J lost 6; bases outside the gene matches: 4. From germline, CDR1 is MDHEN and CDR2 SYDVKM. This CDR3 comprises 13 residues. The CDR3 reads CASSFGRGDGYTF. CDR3 coding DNA: TGTGCCAGCAGTTTCGGCAGGGGGGATGGCTACACCTTC.

Here the CDR3 reads CASSDSGTGTEQYF. Here the CDR3 DNA reads TGTGCCAGCAGCGACTCCGGGACAGGGACCGAGCAGTACTTC. This chain links TRBV3-1 (or the pseudogene TRBV3-2) with TRBJ2-7, with 9 positions matching TRBD1. Germline CDR1 and CDR2: LGHDT and YNNKEL (reference sequence). The CDR3 sequence is 14 residues long. Trimming removed 5 bases from V and 6 bases from J; junction bases left unmatched: 8.

The chain recombines TRBV4-3 with TRBJ2-7; 12 bases fit TRBD2. J lost 0 bases, V lost 4 bases, and 13 bases had no gene match. The CDR3 runs to 19 residues. Germline CDR1 LGHNA, CDR2 YSLEER. The CDR3 coding sequence is TGCGCCAGCAGCCCCGGCGGGCTAGCGGGAGGGTTAGCCTCCTACGAGCAGTACTTC. This sequence encodes CASSPGGLAGGLASYEQYF.